This T cell receptor beta chain was identified during a study of regulatory T cells in long-lasting Graves disease (dated by TCRdb to the early 2020s). About the investigation overall: Antithyroid drugs had been taken for less than 3 months by newly diagnosed Graves' disease patients. Persistent Graves' disease patients were compared with newly diagnosed Graves' disease patients by peripheral blood TCR sequencing and RNA sequencing. The study was registered as a clinical trial and conducted in China. A total of roughly 35 samples underwent TCR sequencing: about 13 from persistent and roughly 20 from newly diagnosed Graves' disease patients. Study-wide conclusions, independent of this receptor: A larger number of public clonotypes was shared among persistent patients (over 2,500) than among newly diagnosed patients (about 990). Sequencing and analysis were limited to the TCR beta chain. Preferential use of TRBV28, TRBJ1-2 and TRBJ2-5 was observed in persistent disease, whereas TRBV20-1 and TRBJ2-1 were favored in newly diagnosed disease. Compared with newly diagnosed patients, persistent Graves' disease patients had lower TCR Shannon entropy and fewer highly expanded clones, which suggests clonal expansion. Because the primary lesion, thyroid tissue, could not be accessed, the study looked at peripheral blood alone. The authors acknowledged the small sample size as a limitation that may reduce accuracy.

Receptor libraries were prepared by multiplex PCR. Sequencing was carried out with an Illumina HiSeq 4000. iRepertoire HTBI primers and Arm-PCR amplification of CDR3 regions were used to construct TCR beta libraries. PCR products were gel purified before sequencing. As for how the authors treated the data: Gene usage analysis of CDR3 amino acid clonotypes relied on the roughly 58 TRBV and about 13 TRBJ segments identified across samples. COPE and FqMerger were used to merge the filtered high-quality paired reads into contigs. Contigs were aligned with BLAST to IMGT TRBV, TRBD and TRBJ reference genes, and CDR3 was defined per IMGT. Any clonotype with a frequency above 0.1% was classified as a highly expanded clone. Repertoire diversity was measured by Shannon entropy, and V-J evenness by the Gini coefficient. A clonotype found in more than one individual was treated as public. The public reads were reanalyzed by TCRdb: fastp trimming at Q25, MiXCR alignment, in-frame beta chains only. Each CDR3 protein appears once, grouped with its most common genes and DNA. The V and J calls here are based on TCRdb, not the publication. Here the sample has hundreds of thousands of distinct CDR3 sequences; 16% occur a single time. The top ten clonotypes cover less than 35% of the sample.

This clonotype has ten or more counts. Its antigen remains unidentified. Per-base quality was not reported, and no clone a single base away is much larger than it. The V end loses 3 bases and the J end loses 10 bases, and a stretch of 19 bases separates them. The CDR3 runs 15 amino acids, cysteine and phenylalanine included. Solely the CDR3 DNA is kept, with 45 bases framed from the first base. CDR1 and CDR2, looked up from the germline V gene, are SNHLY and FYNNEI. Read against the paper, the sample's time point label means: newly diagnosed GD, antithyroid drugs for less than 3 months. RNA was extracted from PBMCs in TRIzol for both TCR sequencing and RNA sequencing. The diagnosis of Graves' disease followed American Thyroid Association guidelines. The patients came from an endocrinology department in Xi'an, China. From each patient, approximately 9.9 milliliters of peripheral blood was collected into an EDTA anticoagulant tube. Ficoll Paque Plus density gradient separation was used to isolate PBMCs, and no further T cell sorting was done. RNA quality was checked with an Agilent 2100 Bioanalyzer and agarose gel, and concentration with a NanoDrop 2000.

The same specimen was also included in a second study, on T cells in Graves' hyperthyroidism and ophthalmopathy. The second paper states: Graves' hyperthyroidism was defined as stable when no progression to ophthalmopathy occurred over 18 months of follow-up. Hyperthyroidism patients were aged 18 to 65 years and newly diagnosed, with disease duration of less than 2 months. Patients with uncontrolled infections, other autoimmune diseases, pregnancy or lactation were excluded. Diagnoses were established on the basis of clinical symptoms, serum thyroxine and TRAb, thyroid ultrasound, and orbital computed tomography. A first-round RT-PCR of the TCR CDR3 used the HTBI primer set with the Qiagen OneStep RT-PCR kit. Most expanded thyroid clonotypes (frequency above 0.001) were also detected in blood, suggesting blood repertoires may reflect thyroid immune responses. A model built on a 13 V-J signature distinguished ophthalmopathy from stable hyperthyroidism, reaching approximately 89% sensitivity and 81.08% specificity in cross-validation and 80%/75% in testing. In validation, progression to ophthalmopathy was predicted by the model with 65% to 71% sensitivity and around 75% specificity, a median of around 6.5 months before onset. A discovery cohort of around 100 patients, approximately 45 with Graves' ophthalmopathy and approximately 57 with stable Graves' hyperthyroidism, was used to find distinguishing TCR V-J signatures. Whether ophthalmopathy could be predicted prospectively was tested in an independent validation cohort made up of under 20 hyperthyroidism patients plus 17 patients who later progressed to ophthalmopathy. The 95 to 100 discovery patients were randomly split 7:3 into training and test sets. The study also compared thyroid tissue and blood T-cell repertoires from five or six Graves' hyperthyroidism patients. Once sampling was done, hyperthyroidism patients were given methimazole at a starting dose of 30 mg daily, whereas ophthalmopathy patients were given high-dose intravenous methylprednisolone. Libraries were constructed in a second round of multiplex PCR, after which size selection and purification were carried out. The libraries were sequenced on an Illumina HiSeq2000 using paired-end 100 bp reads. SOAPnuke was used to process the raw data, throwing out any read that contained adapters or uncalled bases, had a mean Phred below 15, or lacked an exact constant-primer or identifier match. High-quality paired reads were merged using COPE v1.2.5, and each unique nucleotide sequence was defined as a clonotype. MiTCR v1.1 was used to align the clonotypes against IMGT TRBV, TRBD and TRBJ reference segments. The analysis was restricted to V-J combinations with a frequency above 0.0001, which together covered 99.2% of the repertoires. A TCS score was defined as the ratio between F50 (clonal expansion) and ExV (chaos), using BLOSUM62-based TCRdist between CDR3 peptides within each V-J. Welch's t-statistics and random forest reduced around 520 V-J features to 10 to 15, which were used in a naive Bayes classifier (R e1071). No statistical method was used to set the sample size in advance, and investigators knew the group allocation. The paper describes TCR Vbeta CDR3 sequencing of 135 peripheral blood samples, made up of under 50 ophthalmopathy patients, roughly 72 hyperthyroidism patients and about 17 progressor patients.

The sample was peripheral blood mononuclear cells (PBMCs), taken at new diagnosis, from a patient treated with antithyroid drugs. The sequence derives from a man between 35 and 55 years old with Graves disease. Donor details come from another sample of the same person, matched by shared clones. This sequence uses TRBV2 and TRBJ2-1; the D segment cannot be called with confidence. The DNA sequence follows: TGTGCCAGCAGTGATGATGCACATCTTTCGGTGGAGCAGTTCTTC. This translates into CASSDDAHLSVEQFF. The reference TRBV2 and TRBJ2-1 proteins fill in what lies around the CDR3, so the full variable domain reads EPEVTQTPSHQVTQMGQEVILRCVPISNHLYFYWYRQILGQKVEFLVSFYNNEISEKSEIFDDQFSVERPDGSNFTLKIRSTKLEDSAMYFCASSDDAHLSVEQFFGPGTRLTVL.